Reported below is one TCR beta chain. Antigen: not known. One end of the junction is discordant with germline, which a read error may explain. TCRdb analysed the reads with MiXCR anew, one entry per CDR3 protein. Of some 170,000 distinct CDR3 sequences listed, about 17% are singletons. From germline, CDR1 is SEHNR and CDR2 FQNEAQ (reference sequence). The length of the CDR3 is 14 residues. This sample was included in a study of T cell repertoires in cytomegalovirus infection. About the research overall: Public TCR beta signatures were indicative of both CMV infection and a matching HLA type. The study, taken as a whole, reports: The study identified carriers of CMV plus the relevant HLA from cumulative public TCR beta family frequency. Ex vivo, HLA-C-restricted CMV-specific TCR beta clonotypes prevailed over the rest of the response.

This chain connects TRBV7-9 to TRBJ2-4, with TRBD1 matching over 7 bases. Input material: CD8+ T cells from PBMCs. This clonotype originated in a human donor in good health (CMV status not recorded). Some clones in this sample may be carry-over from other donors' samples. The CDR3 sequence: CASSAPGQKNSQYF. The DNA for the CDR3 is TGTGCCAGCAGCGCACCGGGACAGAAAAACAGTCAGTACTTC.